The subject of this entry is one T cell receptor (beta chain). A read error may produce the germline difference seen at one junction end. The iRepertoire nested amplicon-rescue multiplex PCR amplified TCR alpha and beta CDR3s from RNA. Each CDR3 protein is one row after TCRdb ran MiXCR on the multiplex PCR reads. The sample contains about 93,000 distinct CDR3 sequences, 35% to 50% of which appear only once. The entry originates in a study of glioma-infiltrating T cells. Per germline, CDR1 MNHNY and CDR2 SVGAGI (reference sequence). The CDR3 covers 15 residues. The sequence came from a human donor with low-grade glioma or glioblastoma, undergoing nonglioma brain surgery, or in good health (not recorded which). V is TRBV6-6 and J is TRBJ2-7, with D possibly TRBD1 on 6 matching bases. The sample consisted of glioma tissue, nonneoplastic brain tissue, or PBMCs (not recorded which). In DNA, the CDR3 is TGTGTTAGCAGCTCCTCACCGACAGGCGCCTACGAGCAGCACTTC. Amino acids: CVSSSSPTGAYEQHF.